This T cell receptor (beta chain) stems from a study of T-cell reconstitution after alpha-beta-depleted transplantation in children. Unique molecular identifiers tagged the TCRbeta library. MiXCR, applied by TCRdb to the PCR reads, yields one record per CDR3 protein. The sample yields hundreds of thousands of distinct CDR3 sequences, just under 8.5% seen once. With respect to this clonotype: This may be a read error: a much more frequent sequence differs by one nucleotide.

Unmatched junction bases numbered 13, after V lost 8 bases and J lost 9 bases. The CDR3 spans 14 residues. The chain has TRBV12-3 or TRBV12-4 and TRBJ2-7; 10 bases match TRBD1. This specimen consisted of PBMCs, mostly from graft donor cells, obtained 180 days after TCRalphabeta/CD19-depleted stem cell transplant. This TCR was sampled from a male patient younger than 18 who had a stem cell transplant for acute lymphoblastic leukemia, so the T cells may come from the graft donor. As DNA, the CDR3 is TGTGCCAGCTATTACTCGGGACAGGGGACGGGGCAGTACTTC. Its protein product is CASYYSGQGTGQYF.